The 17 T cell receptor beta chains reported below all come from one sample, sequenced in a study of vaccination and CD4 T cells after COVID-19. At the Johns Hopkins FTIC core, DNA taken from cultured CD4+ T cells was sequenced by way of the Oncomine TCR Beta short-read assay. TCRdb reprocessed the PCR reads with MiXCR, giving one entry per CDR3 protein. The sample records some 14,000 distinct CDR3 sequences, roughly 57% being singletons. Treatment meaning: approximately 10-day PBMC culture with coronavirus spike peptide pools or control peptides (ViraFEST assay). The antigens for these receptors are not known. The specimen was CD4+ T cells from blood, cultured in vitro. These receptor sequences come from a human donor who had recovered from COVID-19.

Written as DNA, the CDR3 is TGTGCCAGCAGTCTCTTAACAGGGGACACCGGGGAGCTGTTTTTT. This gives the protein CASSLLTGDTGELFF. This chain joins TRBV2 and TRBJ2-2, with TRBD1 matching 7 bases. Germline V gives CDR1 SNHLY, CDR2 FYNNEI. V gave up 5 bases and J gave up 3 bases; unmatched junction bases: 6. This CDR3 has 15 residues.

This sequence joins TRBV7-7 and TRBJ2-3; tentative D call: TRBD2 (5 bases). CDR1 and CDR2 from the germline V gene are SSHAT and FNYEAQ (reference sequence). V lost 5 bases, J lost 3 bases, and 15 bases lay in between. The length of the CDR3 is 15 residues. The chain's CDR3 is CASSPGRGRTDTQYF. The CDR3, as DNA: TGTGCCAGCAGCCCAGGACGTGGGAGAACAGATACGCAGTATTTT. Combining the CDR3 with reference TRBV7-7 and TRBJ2-3 gives the whole variable domain GAGVSQSPRYKVTKRGQDVTLRCDPISSHATLYWYQQALGQGPEFLTYFNYEAQPDKSGLPSDRFSAERPEGSISTLTIQRTEQRDSAMYRCASSPGRGRTDTQYFGPGTRLTVL.

The chain uses TRBV4-2 and TRBJ1-2; 8 nucleotides match TRBD1. Germline V CDR1 and CDR2: LGHNA, YNFKEQ. This CDR3 has 15 amino acids. Germline trimming cut 1 base from V and 6 bases from J; bases unmatched to any gene: 7. The CDR3 reads CASSQGRTGTNGYTF. The CDR3, as DNA: TGTGCCAGCAGCCAAGGGAGGACAGGGACCAATGGCTACACCTTC.

This chain joins TRBV20-1 and TRBJ2-7; 9 nucleotides match TRBD2. The length of the CDR3 is 15 residues. With V trimmed by 0 bases and J by 2 bases, 5 bases remained unmatched. The germline V gene encodes CDR1 DFQATT and CDR2 SNEGSKA (reference sequence). The CDR3 reads CSARDMIAGAYEQYF. The CDR3 bases are TGCAGTGCTAGAGATATGATAGCGGGGGCCTACGAGCAGTACTTC.

The V and J genes are TRBV5-1 and TRBJ2-7; the D gene is possibly TRBD2 (6 bases). Germline V gives CDR1 SGHRS, CDR2 YFSETQ. The CDR3 covers 14 residues. V lost 5 bases and J 0 bases, leaving 12 bases between the germline ends. Written as DNA, the CDR3 is TGCGCCAGCAGGAGGGAGGCTGGCTCCTACGAGCAGTACTTC. It is translated as CASRREAGSYEQYF.

J is TRBJ2-1 and V is TRBV20-1, with 7 bases matching TRBD1. The CDR3 is made up of 15 amino acids. Germline V gene data show CDR1 as DFQATT and CDR2 as SNEGSKA (reference sequence). The trim removed 2 bases at V and 2 bases at J, leaving 6 bases unmatched. The CDR3 region is CSARTTGIPYNEQFF. The CDR3 region has the DNA TGCAGTGCTAGAACGACAGGGATACCCTACAATGAGCAGTTCTTC.

The chain links TRBV29-1 to TRBJ1-1; D ambiguous. There are 16 residues in the CDR3. The V gene lost 0 bases and the J gene lost 4 bases, with 18 bases spanning the gap. Germline CDR1 reads SQVTM; CDR2 reads ANQGSEA. The CDR3 sequence is CSVEDPIYSAGTEAFF. The CDR3 DNA is TGCAGCGTTGAAGATCCTATTTATTCGGCGGGCACTGAAGCTTTCTTT.

This clonotype has just a few counts. The V and J genes are TRBV27 and TRBJ2-7; 7 bases are shared with TRBD2. CDR3 length equals 14 residues. J gave up 2 bases and V 4 bases, and 5 bases lay outside the gene matches. Germline V gene lookup returns CDR1 MNHEY and CDR2 SMNVEV (reference sequence). CDR3 in DNA: TGTGCCAGCAGTTCCCTAGCGGCCACCTACGAGCAGTACTTC. The encoded protein is CASSSLAATYEQYF.

This chain uses TRBV6-5 with TRBJ2-3, with a weak D call TRBD2 (6 bases). The CDR3 is 15 amino acids. The germline V gene has CDR1 MNHEY and CDR2 SVGAGI. The V gene lost 4 bases and the J gene lost 2 bases, with 13 bases spanning the gap. DNA of the CDR3: TGTGCCAGCAGTTCACCGGCGGGATTCACAGATACGCAGTATTTT. Translated: CASSSPAGFTDTQYF.

The CDR3: CRPGLFNSPLHF. CDR3 nucleotide sequence: TGCAGGCCGGGCCTGTTTAATTCACCCCTCCACTTT. The chain couples TRBV20-1 to TRBJ1-6; no definite D call. Germline V lookup: CDR1 DFQATT, CDR2 SNEGSKA (reference sequence). The CDR3 length is 12 residues.

In nucleotides, the CDR3 is TGTGCCAGCAGTCCCAGGGCTAATTCACCCCTCCACTTT. This gives the protein CASSPRANSPLHF. This chain joins TRBV6-2 or TRBV6-3 and TRBJ1-6; D perhaps matches TRBD1 (5 bases). The CDR3 consists of 13 residues. V was clipped by 5 bases and J by 6 bases, with 8 bases between them. Germline values: CDR1 MNHEY, CDR2 SVGEGT.

The chain has TRBV11-2 and TRBJ2-5; D uncertain. The CDR3 runs 12 residues. Trimming shortened V by 5 bases and J by 0 bases, and 4 bases separated the two germline ends. Germline V gene data show CDR1 as SGHAT and CDR2 as FQNNGV. CDR3 sequence (DNA): TGTGCCAGCAGCCCCTACCAAGAGACCCAGTACTTC. It specifies CASSPYQETQYF.

This chain joins TRBV19 and TRBJ1-6; perhaps TRBD1 as D (6 bases). Germline loops: CDR1 LNHDA, CDR2 SQIVND (reference sequence). Trimming left V 6 bases short and J 7 bases short, with 16 bases between. The CDR3 is 15 amino acids. CDR3 region: CASSPTGIPNSPLHF. For the CDR3, the DNA is TGTGCCAGTAGCCCAACAGGGATACCAAATTCACCCCTCCACTTT.

The V and J genes are TRBV7-2 and TRBJ2-3; D is tentatively TRBD1 or TRBD2 (5 bases each). Germline values: CDR1 SGHTA, CDR2 FQGNSA. The CDR3 has 13 residues. Deletions cut 4 bases from V and 5 bases from J, with 10 bases between. CDR3 region: CASSSLGRDTQYF. The CDR3 region has the DNA TGTGCCAGCAGCTCCTTGGGACGAGATACGCAGTATTTT.

In its sample, this clonotype was seen a few times. V gene TRBV24-1 combines with J gene TRBJ2-3; D is perhaps TRBD1 (7 bases). Trimming removed 5 bases at V and 5 bases at J, with 13 bases between. Germline V gene sequence: CDR1 KGHDR, CDR2 SFDVKD. The CDR3 is 14 amino acids. The CDR3 DNA reads as TGTGCCACCAGTGTCCAGGGGGGTCAAGATACGCAGTATTTT. Amino acids: CATSVQGGQDTQYF.

The chain links TRBV19 to TRBJ1-1, with D possibly being TRBD1 (5 bases). This CDR3 has 14 amino acids. The ends were cut back, 5 bases at V and 5 bases at J, with 15 bases in the middle. Per the germline V gene, CDR1 is LNHDA and CDR2 is SQIVND (reference sequence). CDR3 nucleotide sequence: TGTGCCAGTAGTCAGGGCGGGGAGAGGACTGAAGCTTTCTTT. It encodes CASSQGGERTEAFF.

The chain joins TRBV24-1 to TRBJ2-5; D remains ambiguous. Germline V lookup: CDR1 KGHDR, CDR2 SFDVKD. The CDR3 has 15 residues. The V and J ends lost 3 bases and 3 bases respectively, with 13 bases between them. The CDR3 is CATSDNRWVKETQYF. CDR3 coding DNA: TGTGCCACCAGTGATAATCGGTGGGTCAAAGAGACCCAGTACTTC.